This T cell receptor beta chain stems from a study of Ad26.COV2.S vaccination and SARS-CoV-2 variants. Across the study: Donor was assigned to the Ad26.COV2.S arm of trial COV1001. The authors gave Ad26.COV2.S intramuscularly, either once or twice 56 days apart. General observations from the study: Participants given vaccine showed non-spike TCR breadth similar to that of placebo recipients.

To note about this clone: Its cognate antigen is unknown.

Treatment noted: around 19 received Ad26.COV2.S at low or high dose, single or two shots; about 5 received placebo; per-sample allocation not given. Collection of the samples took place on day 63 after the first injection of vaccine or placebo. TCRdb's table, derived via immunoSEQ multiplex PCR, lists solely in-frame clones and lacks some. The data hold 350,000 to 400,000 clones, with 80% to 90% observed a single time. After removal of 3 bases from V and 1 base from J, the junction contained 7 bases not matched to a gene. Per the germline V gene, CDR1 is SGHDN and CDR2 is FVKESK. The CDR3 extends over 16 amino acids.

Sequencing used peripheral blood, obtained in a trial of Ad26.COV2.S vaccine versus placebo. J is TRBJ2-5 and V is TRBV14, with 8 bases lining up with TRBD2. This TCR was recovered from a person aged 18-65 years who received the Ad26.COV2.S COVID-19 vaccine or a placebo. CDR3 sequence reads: CASSHIAGRTQETQYF. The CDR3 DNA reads TGTGCCAGCAGCCATATAGCGGGGCGAACCCAAGAGACCCAGTACTTC.